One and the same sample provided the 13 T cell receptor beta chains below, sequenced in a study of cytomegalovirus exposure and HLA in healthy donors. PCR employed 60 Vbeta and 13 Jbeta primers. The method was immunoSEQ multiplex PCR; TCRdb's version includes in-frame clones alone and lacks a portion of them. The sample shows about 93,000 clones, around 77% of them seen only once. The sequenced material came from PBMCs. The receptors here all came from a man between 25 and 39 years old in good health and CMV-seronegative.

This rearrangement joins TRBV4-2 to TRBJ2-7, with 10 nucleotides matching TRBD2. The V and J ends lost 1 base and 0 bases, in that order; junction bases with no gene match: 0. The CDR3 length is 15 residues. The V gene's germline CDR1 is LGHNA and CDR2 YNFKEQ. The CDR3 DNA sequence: TGTGCCAGCAGCCAAGGACTAGCGGGCTCCTACGAGCAGTACTTC. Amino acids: CASSQGLAGSYEQYF.

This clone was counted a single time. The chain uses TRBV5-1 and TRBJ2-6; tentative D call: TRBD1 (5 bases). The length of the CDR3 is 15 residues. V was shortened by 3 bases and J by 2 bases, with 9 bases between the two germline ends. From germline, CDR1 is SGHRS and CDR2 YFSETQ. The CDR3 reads CASSSTGTGANVLTF. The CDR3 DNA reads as TGCGCCAGCAGCTCCACAGGTACTGGGGCCAACGTCCTGACTTTC.

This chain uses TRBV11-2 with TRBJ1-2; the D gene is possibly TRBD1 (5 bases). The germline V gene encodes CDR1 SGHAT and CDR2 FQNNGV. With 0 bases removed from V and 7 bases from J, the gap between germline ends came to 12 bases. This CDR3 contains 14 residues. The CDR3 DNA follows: TGTGCCAGCAGCTTAGATCGCAGGGTGGGTGGCTACACCTTC. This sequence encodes CASSLDRRVGGYTF. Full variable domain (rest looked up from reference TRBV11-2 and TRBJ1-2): EAGVAQSPRYKIIEKRQSVAFWCNPISGHATLYWYQQILGQGPKLLIQFQNNGVVDDSQLPKDRFSAERLKGVDSTLKIQPAKLEDSAVYLCASSLDRRVGGYTFGSGTRLTVV.

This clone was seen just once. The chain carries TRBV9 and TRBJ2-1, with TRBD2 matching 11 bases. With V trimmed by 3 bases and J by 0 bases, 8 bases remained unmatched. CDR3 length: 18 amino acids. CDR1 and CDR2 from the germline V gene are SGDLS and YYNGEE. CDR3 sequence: CASSAGTSGLSSYNEQFF. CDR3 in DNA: TGTGCCAGCAGCGCCGGGACTAGCGGACTAAGCTCCTACAATGAGCAGTTCTTC.

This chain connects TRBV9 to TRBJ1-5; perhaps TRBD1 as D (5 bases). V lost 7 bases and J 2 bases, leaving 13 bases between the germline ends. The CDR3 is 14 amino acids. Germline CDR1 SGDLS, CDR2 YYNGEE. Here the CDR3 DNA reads TGTGCCAGCTCTTCAGGGATAGGCAATCAGCCCCAGCATTTT. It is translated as CASSSGIGNQPQHF.

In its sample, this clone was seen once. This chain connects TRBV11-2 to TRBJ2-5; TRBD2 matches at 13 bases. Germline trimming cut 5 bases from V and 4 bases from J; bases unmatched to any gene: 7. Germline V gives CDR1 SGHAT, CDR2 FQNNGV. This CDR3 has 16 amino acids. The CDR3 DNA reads TGTGCCAGCAGCGAAACTAGCGGGAGGGCTTCAGAGACCCAGTACTTC. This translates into CASSETSGRASETQYF.

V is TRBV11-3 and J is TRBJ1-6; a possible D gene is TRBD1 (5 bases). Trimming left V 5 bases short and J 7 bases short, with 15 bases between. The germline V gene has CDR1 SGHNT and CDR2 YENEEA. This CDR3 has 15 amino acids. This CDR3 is CASSKRGLSNSPLHF. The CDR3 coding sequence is TGTGCCAGCAGCAAACGGGGACTCTCAAATTCACCCCTCCACTTT.

As DNA, the CDR3 is TGTGCCAGTAGCTCGAGTCGGGGCAATCAGCCCCAGCATTTT. Translating gives CASSSSRGNQPQHF. The J gene is TRBJ1-5, the V gene TRBV19; D is uncertain. Germline assignment: CDR1 LNHDA and CDR2 SQIVND (reference sequence). The CDR3 runs to 14 residues. V was clipped by 6 bases and J by 2 bases, with 11 bases between them.

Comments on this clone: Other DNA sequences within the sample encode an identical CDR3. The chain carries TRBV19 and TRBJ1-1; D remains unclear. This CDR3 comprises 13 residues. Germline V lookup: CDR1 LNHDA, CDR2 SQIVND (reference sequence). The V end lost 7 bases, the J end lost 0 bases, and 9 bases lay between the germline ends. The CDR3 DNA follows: TGTGCCAGTACGCCAGACATGAACACTGAAGCTTTCTTT. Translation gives CASTPDMNTEAFF.

The CDR3 reads CASRGQGNTEAFF. The CDR3 nucleotides read TGTGCCTCGCGGGGGCAGGGCAACACTGAAGCTTTCTTT. The V gene is TRBV19, the J gene TRBJ1-1, with a tentative D call TRBD1 (6 bases). Germline loops: CDR1 LNHDA, CDR2 SQIVND (reference sequence). Trimming removed 11 bases from V and 2 bases from J, with 15 bases in between. This CDR3 is built from 13 residues.

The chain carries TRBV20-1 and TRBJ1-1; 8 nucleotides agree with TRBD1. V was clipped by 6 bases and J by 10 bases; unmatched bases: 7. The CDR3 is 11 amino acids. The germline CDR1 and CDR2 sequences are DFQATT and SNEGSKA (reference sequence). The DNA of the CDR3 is TGCAGTGCGGAGACAGGGGATGGAGCTTTCTTT. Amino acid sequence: CSAETGDGAFF.

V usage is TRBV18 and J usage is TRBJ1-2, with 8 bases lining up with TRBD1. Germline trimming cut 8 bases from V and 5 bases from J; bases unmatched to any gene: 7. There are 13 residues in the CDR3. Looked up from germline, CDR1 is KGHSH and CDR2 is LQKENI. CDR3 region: CASMIGQGYGYTF. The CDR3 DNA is TGTGCCAGCATGATAGGACAGGGTTATGGCTACACCTTC.

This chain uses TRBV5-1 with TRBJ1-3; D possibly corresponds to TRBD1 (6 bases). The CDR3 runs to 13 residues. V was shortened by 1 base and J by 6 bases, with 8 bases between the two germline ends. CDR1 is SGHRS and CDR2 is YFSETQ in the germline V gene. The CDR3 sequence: CASSLSGENTIYF. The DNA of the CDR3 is TGCGCCAGCAGCTTGTCAGGGGAAAACACCATATATTTT.